One and the same sample provided the 26 T cell receptor beta chains below, sequenced in a study of human T cells and chemical hapten exposure. Stated time point: patch test 2, 6 weeks after DPC sensitization. The treatment: therapeutic diphenylcyclopropenone sensitization with weekly scalp DPC. TCRdb recomputed calls from the RACE reads with MiXCR, one row per CDR3 protein. Here the sample spans about 380,000 distinct CDR3 sequences, about 6% being singletons. This material consisted of whole blood, taken in connection with sensitization to the hapten diphenylcyclopropenone (DPC). These receptors all come from a woman aged 18-29 years with alopecia areata. Some clones in this sample may be carry-over from other donors' samples.

This clonotype was detected many times. This rearrangement joins TRBV7-2 to TRBJ2-3, with 7 nucleotides matching TRBD2. The CDR3 is made up of 14 amino acids. J gave up 2 bases and V 4 bases, and 3 bases lay outside the gene matches. Germline CDR1 SGHTA, CDR2 FQGNSA. The CDR3 is CASSWAGDTDTQYF. The CDR3 DNA is TGTGCCAGCAGCTGGGCGGGGGACACAGATACGCAGTATTTT.

V usage is TRBV7-9 and J usage is TRBJ1-1; D might be TRBD1 (5 bases). The germline gives CDR1 SEHNR, CDR2 FQNEAQ (reference sequence). The CDR3 contains 14 residues. V dropped 0 bases and J dropped 5 bases, with 10 bases sitting between them. CDR3 sequence: CASSLAAGRTEAFF. In DNA, the CDR3 is TGTGCCAGCAGCTTAGCGGCGGGACGTACTGAAGCTTTCTTT.

This clonotype showed up many times. The chain employs TRBV27 and TRBJ2-7, with TRBD1 identical over 8 bases. Germline CDR1 is MNHEY and CDR2 is SMNVEV (reference sequence). The CDR3 totals 14 residues. V lost 6 bases, J lost 0 bases, and 4 bases stayed unmatched. CDR3 DNA sequence: TGTGCCAGCAGCAGACAGGGGAGCTCCTACGAGCAGTACTTC. Amino acids: CASSRQGSSYEQYF.

This clonotype was detected a few times. This chain joins TRBV20-1 and TRBJ2-1, with TRBD2 matching over 10 bases. Per germline, CDR1 DFQATT and CDR2 SNEGSKA (reference sequence). The CDR3 covers 16 residues. Germline trimming cut 6 bases from V and 2 bases from J; bases unmatched to any gene: 10. The CDR3: CSAPVASGGAYNEQFF. The CDR3 coding sequence is TGCAGTGCCCCTGTGGCTAGCGGGGGTGCCTACAATGAGCAGTTCTTC.

The table lists this clonotype with many counts. CDR3 sequence reads: CASSQDRRGPLDGYTF. DNA for the CDR3: TGTGCCAGCAGCCAAGATCGGCGGGGCCCCCTAGATGGCTACACCTTC. The rearrangement uses TRBV4-2 and TRBJ1-2, with D possibly being TRBD1 (5 bases). V was trimmed by 0 bases and J by 6 bases, leaving 17 bases between them. Germline V gives CDR1 LGHNA, CDR2 YNFKEQ. The CDR3 totals 16 residues.

This clonotype has only a few counts. The CDR3 DNA follows: TGTGCCAGCGGAACGGTAGCGGGGTCCTACGAGCAGTACTTC. Protein sequence: CASGTVAGSYEQYF. This chain joins TRBV2 and TRBJ2-7; 8 positions match TRBD2. Germline V CDR1 and CDR2: SNHLY, FYNNEI. This CDR3 contains 14 residues. Trimming at V came to 8 bases and at J to 1 base, leaving 7 bases not matched to a gene. The full variable domain, rest sourced from reference TRBV2 and TRBJ2-7, is EPEVTQTPSHQVTQMGQEVILRCVPISNHLYFYWYRQILGQKVEFLVSFYNNEISEKSEIFDDQFSVERPDGSNFTLKIRSTKLEDSAMYFCASGTVAGSYEQYFGPGTRLTVT.

The J gene is TRBJ2-1, the V gene TRBV5-1; no reliable D call. The CDR3 spans 11 residues. The V gene's germline CDR1 is SGHRS and CDR2 YFSETQ. The V and J ends lost 2 bases and 10 bases respectively, with 7 bases between them. This chain's CDR3 is CASSLKGEQFF. Written as DNA, the CDR3 is TGCGCCAGCAGCTTAAAGGGCGAGCAGTTCTTC.

This clonotype turned up a few times. This rearrangement joins TRBV5-1 to TRBJ2-5, with 12 bases aligning to TRBD2. V lost 7 bases, J lost 5 bases, and 6 bases stayed unmatched. The CDR3 has 14 residues. Germline V gene lookup returns CDR1 SGHRS and CDR2 YFSETQ. The CDR3 sequence is CASGSTSGGETQYF. CDR3 in DNA: TGCGCCAGCGGTTCGACTAGCGGGGGTGAGACCCAGTACTTC.

The chain has TRBV12-3 or TRBV12-4 and TRBJ2-7, with 10 bases fitting TRBD1. Trimming removed 9 bases from V and 5 bases from J; junction bases left unmatched: 7. The CDR3 totals 13 residues. The CDR3 DNA reads TGTGCCAGTCAGGGACAGGGGAAGGACGAGCAGTACTTC. Its translation: CASQGQGKDEQYF.

This clonotype was observed a handful of times. The chain links TRBV6-2 or TRBV6-3 to TRBJ2-1; D remains ambiguous. Between the trimmed V and J ends, which lost 2 bases and 6 bases, there was a span of 14 bases. Per the germline V gene, CDR1 is MNHEY and CDR2 is SVGEGT. This CDR3 spans 15 amino acids. The DNA for the CDR3 is TGTGCCAGCAGTTACGTGGACCGAACCTCCAATGAGCAGTTCTTC. Protein product: CASSYVDRTSNEQFF.

This clonotype was seen repeatedly, ten times or more. The CDR3 spells CASSPWFSGANVLTF. The CDR3 DNA sequence: TGTGCCAGCAGCCCCTGGTTCTCTGGGGCCAACGTCCTGACTTTC. The chain links TRBV9 to TRBJ2-6, with D hard to call. Trimming took off 4 bases at V and 0 bases at J, with 8 bases between the two ends. The CDR3 covers 15 residues. Per the germline V gene, CDR1 is SGDLS and CDR2 is YYNGEE.

V and J are TRBV6-5 and TRBJ2-3; D is perhaps TRBD2 (6 bases). This CDR3 comprises 13 residues. Germline V gene data show CDR1 as MNHEY and CDR2 as SVGAGI. Trimming removed 8 bases from V and 2 bases from J, with 11 bases in between. In nucleotides, the CDR3 is TGTGCCAGCTGCCGGGGGTTCACAGATACGCAGTATTTT. Translated: CASCRGFTDTQYF.

In this sample, this clonotype turned up many times. This chain joins TRBV4-3 and TRBJ2-1, with D tentatively TRBD2 (6 bases). Per the germline V gene, CDR1 is LGHNA and CDR2 is YSLEER. The CDR3 sequence is 11 residues long. V dropped 8 bases and J dropped 8 bases, with 10 bases sitting between them. The chain's CDR3 is CASRGGDEQFF. Here the CDR3 DNA reads TGCGCCAGCCGTGGAGGGGATGAGCAGTTCTTC.

This clonotype was recorded a few times. This chain joins TRBV5-1 and TRBJ1-1; D unresolved. CDR1 is SGHRS, CDR2 YFSETQ, per germline. This CDR3 has 14 amino acids. Trimming shortened V by 0 bases and J by 1 base, and 7 bases separated the two germline ends. CDR3 nucleotide sequence: TGCGCCAGCAGCTTGGCCTTGACGAACACTGAAGCTTTCTTT. Residues: CASSLALTNTEAFF.

Ten or more counts support this clonotype. This chain joins TRBV5-5 and TRBJ1-1; 9 bases match TRBD1. The CDR3 has 15 residues. Trimming at V came to 2 bases and at J to 1 base, leaving 3 bases not matched to a gene. Germline V gene sequence: CDR1 SGHKS, CDR2 YYEKEE (reference sequence). The DNA of the CDR3 is TGTGCCAGCAGCTTATGGGACAGGGCGAACACTGAAGCTTTCTTT. Its translation: CASSLWDRANTEAFF.

This clonotype was counted many times. V is TRBV7-9 and J is TRBJ1-6; D possibly corresponds to TRBD1 (6 bases). Germline V gives CDR1 SEHNR, CDR2 FQNEAQ (reference sequence). V lost 3 bases and J 4 bases, leaving 13 bases between the germline ends. This CDR3 has 16 amino acids. CDR3 nucleotides: TGTGCCAGCAGCTTGGACAGAGGGGTTTATAATTCACCCCTCCACTTT. Amino acids: CASSLDRGVYNSPLHF.

J is TRBJ1-2 and V is TRBV27, with 8 bases identical to TRBD1. Germline trimming cut 5 bases from V and 3 bases from J; bases unmatched to any gene: 17. This CDR3 is built from 18 residues. Germline assignment: CDR1 MNHEY and CDR2 SMNVEV (reference sequence). The CDR3 DNA reads TGTGCCAGCAGTCCCGTAAGGGACAGGCTCCCCAGGGACTATGGCTACACCTTC. Residues: CASSPVRDRLPRDYGYTF.

The table lists this clonotype with a few counts. The chain carries TRBV7-2 and TRBJ2-7; D is ambiguous. Germline assignment: CDR1 SGHTA and CDR2 FQGNSA. This CDR3 contains 11 residues. The V end lost 4 bases, the J end lost 6 bases, and 7 bases lay between the germline ends. CDR3 region: CASSSLSEQYF. In nucleotides, the CDR3 is TGTGCCAGCAGCTCCCTTAGCGAGCAGTACTTC.

This clonotype was found many times. The rearrangement uses TRBV7-2 and TRBJ1-4; 7 bases are a match to TRBD1. The CDR3 spans 15 residues. CDR1 SGHTA and CDR2 FQGNSA come from the germline V gene. J gave up 4 bases and V 5 bases, and 7 bases lay outside the gene matches. CDR3 protein: CASSLITGDNEKLFF. The DNA for the CDR3 is TGTGCCAGCAGCCTGATAACAGGGGATAATGAAAAACTGTTTTTT. Full variable domain (rest looked up from reference TRBV7-2 and TRBJ1-4): GAGVSQSPSNKVTEKGKDVELRCDPISGHTALYWYRQSLGQGLEFLIYFQGNSAPDKSGLPSDRFSAERTGGSVSTLTIQRTQQEDSAVYLCASSLITGDNEKLFFGSGTQLSVL.

This clonotype showed up many times. The chain carries TRBV6-1 and TRBJ2-6; 7 bases align to TRBD2. The germline V gene has CDR1 MNHNS and CDR2 SASEGT. This CDR3 contains 19 residues. Trimming cost V 7 bases and J 0 bases; bases outside gene matches: 15. CDR3 in DNA: TGTGCCAGCATCTCCTTCCAGGGAGGGGACCCCTCTGGGGCCAACGTCCTGACTTTC. Encoded protein: CASISFQGGDPSGANVLTF.

The V and J genes are TRBV28 and TRBJ1-5; 7 bases fit TRBD1. Trimming removed 3 bases from V and 1 base from J; junction bases left unmatched: 3. This CDR3 contains 15 residues. From germline, CDR1 is MDHEN and CDR2 SYDVKM. CDR3 residues: CASSLTGISNQPQHF. The DNA for the CDR3 is TGTGCCAGCAGTTTGACAGGGATCAGCAATCAGCCCCAGCATTTT.

This clonotype was counted ten times or more. The chain employs TRBV20-1 and TRBJ1-6, with a weak D call TRBD1 (6 bases). Germline lookup yields CDR1 DFQATT and CDR2 SNEGSKA (reference sequence). This CDR3 is 19 amino acids long. The germline V and J ends were trimmed by 0 bases and 1 base, with 19 bases remaining between them. The CDR3 DNA reads as TGCAGTGCTAGAGAGGAGGGCAGGGGCGGAATATCCTATAATTCACCCCTCCACTTT. Protein: CSAREEGRGGISYNSPLHF.

At least ten counts were recorded for this clonotype. The chain carries TRBV20-1 and TRBJ1-1; 9 bases agree with TRBD1. After removal of 6 bases from V and 5 bases from J, the junction contained 13 bases not matched to a gene. Germline V gives CDR1 DFQATT, CDR2 SNEGSKA (reference sequence). This CDR3 contains 15 residues. The CDR3 region is CSATNPGQGSTEAFF. CDR3 sequence (DNA): TGCAGTGCGACAAATCCCGGACAGGGGAGTACTGAAGCTTTCTTT.

This clonotype was observed a few times. The chain uses TRBV7-2 and TRBJ2-6, with a tentative D call TRBD1 (6 bases). The CDR3 consists of 17 residues. Trimming cost V 0 bases and J 0 bases, with 9 bases left between them. In germline, CDR1 is SGHTA, CDR2 FQGNSA. Here the CDR3 DNA reads TGTGCCAGCAGCTTAGCGGGGGCCACCTCTGGGGCCAACGTCCTGACTTTC. Protein sequence: CASSLAGATSGANVLTF.

This clonotype has only a few counts. This rearrangement joins TRBV20-1 to TRBJ1-2; unclear D gene. There are 14 residues in the CDR3. CDR1 and CDR2 from the germline V gene are DFQATT and SNEGSKA (reference sequence). V lost 0 bases and J 0 bases, leaving 8 bases between the germline ends. The CDR3, as DNA: TGCAGTGCTAGAGATAACGCACCTAACTATGGCTACACCTTC. This encodes CSARDNAPNYGYTF.

This clonotype has just a few counts. The chain couples TRBV6-6 to TRBJ2-2, with D uncertain. The germline V gene has CDR1 MNHNY and CDR2 SVGAGI (reference sequence). The CDR3 runs to 17 residues. V dropped 0 bases and J dropped 0 bases, with 11 bases sitting between them. The CDR3 here is CASSYSKTSTNTGELFF. CDR3 DNA: TGTGCCAGCAGTTACTCGAAGACCAGCACGAACACCGGGGAGCTGTTTTTT.